This T cell receptor beta chain was obtained from a study of a mutant IDH1 vaccine in newly diagnosed glioma. Study details: Vaccines were begun 4-6 weeks after radiotherapy alone, or with temozolomide cycles. Beforehand, treatment had been radiotherapy, temozolomide, or both; the majority received both.

TCRdb's table, derived via immunoSEQ multiplex PCR, lists solely in-frame clones and lacks some. The sample includes 30,000 to 40,000 clones, around 80% of them seen just once. The CDR3 is 16 residues long. Germline-derived CDR1 and CDR2 are SGHKS and YYEKEE (reference sequence). Germline trimming cut 6 bases from V and 6 bases from J; bases unmatched to any gene: 17. The time point here: week 35, safety follow-up. Each dose of the vaccine consisted of 300 ug of mutant IDH1 20-mer peptide, with topical imiquimod. In weeks 1, 3, 5, 7, 11, 15, 19 and 23, patients were vaccinated. As to this clone: Its target is not known.

The TCR comes from a man aged 40-55 years with glioma. Some clones in this sample may be carry-over from other donors' samples. The sample was PBMCs, taken from a glioma patient whose treatment included an IDH1 peptide vaccine. The J gene is TRBJ2-7, the V gene TRBV5-5, with TRBD1 identical over 8 bases. CDR3 amino acids: CASTVGQGDFLSEQYF. The CDR3 nucleotides read TGTGCCAGCACCGTAGGACAGGGCGATTTTTTGTCCGAGCAGTACTTC.